This T cell receptor beta chain was obtained from a study of T cell changes during pregnancy in multiple sclerosis. Generated by immunoSEQ multiplex PCR, the TCRdb table keeps only in-frame clones and is missing some. The sample includes around 110,000 clones, roughly 89% seen only once; the top ten take about 1.6%. The source of this sequence is a female donor with multiple sclerosis, enrolled in a pregnancy study. The sample in question was peripheral blood, obtained before pregnancy.

The CDR3 loop is CASSQDRGTGANVLTF. Here the CDR3 DNA reads TGCGCCAGCAGCCAAGATAGAGGGACTGGGGCCAACGTCCTGACTTTC. The genes are TRBV4-1 and TRBJ2-6; TRBD2 is a possible D gene (5 bases). With 0 bases removed from V and 2 bases from J, the gap between germline ends came to 8 bases. Germline values: CDR1 MGHRA, CDR2 YSYEKL. The CDR3 is 16 residues long.